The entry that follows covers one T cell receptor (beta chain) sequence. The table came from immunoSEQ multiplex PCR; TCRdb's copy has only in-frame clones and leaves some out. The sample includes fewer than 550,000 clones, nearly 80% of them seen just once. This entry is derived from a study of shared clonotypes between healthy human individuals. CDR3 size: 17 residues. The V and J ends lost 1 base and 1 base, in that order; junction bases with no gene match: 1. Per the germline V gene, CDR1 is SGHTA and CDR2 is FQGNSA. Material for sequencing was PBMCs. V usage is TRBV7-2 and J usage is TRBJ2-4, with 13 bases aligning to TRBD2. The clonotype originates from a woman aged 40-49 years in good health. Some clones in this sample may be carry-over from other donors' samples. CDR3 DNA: TGTGCCAGCAGCTTAGAGACTAGCGGGAGGGCCAAAAACATTCAGTACTTC. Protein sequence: CASSLETSGRAKNIQYF.